Following are 19 T cell receptor beta chains from one sample sequenced in a study of CD8 T cells in ankylosing spondylitis. TCRdb reanalysed the 5' RACE reads using MiXCR and keeps one entry per CDR3 protein. The table shows more than 110,000 distinct CDR3 sequences, with roughly 8% occurring only once. The sequenced sample consisted of synovial fluid, either unsorted or a sorted T cell fraction (not recorded which). These receptor sequences come from a male donor with ankylosing spondylitis.

This clonotype was detected a few times. The chain is built from TRBV12-3 or TRBV12-4 and TRBJ2-7; TRBD2 aligns across 7 bases. Trimming cost V 3 bases and J 5 bases; bases outside gene matches: 7. The CDR3 totals 14 residues. Here the CDR3 DNA reads TGTGCCAGCAGTTTGGGTGGGAGGGATAACGAGCAGTACTTC. This gives the protein CASSLGGRDNEQYF.

This clonotype has a count of ten or more. The chain joins TRBV20-1 to TRBJ2-7; TRBD2 might be the D (5 bases). Per the germline V gene, CDR1 is DFQATT and CDR2 is SNEGSKA (reference sequence). There are 13 residues in the CDR3. The V and J ends lost 1 base and 5 bases respectively, with 12 bases between them. This CDR3 is CSARGLGRDEQYF. The CDR3 DNA sequence: TGCAGTGCTAGAGGACTCGGGCGGGACGAGCAGTACTTC.

This clonotype appeared a few times. The rearrangement joins TRBV7-2 to TRBJ1-2; D is ambiguous. The ends were cut back, 5 bases at V and 4 bases at J, with 8 bases in the middle. There are 12 residues in the CDR3. In germline, CDR1 is SGHTA, CDR2 FQGNSA. The chain's CDR3 is CASSIQSYGYTF. CDR3 DNA: TGTGCCAGCAGCATACAGAGCTATGGCTACACCTTC.

Ten or more counts support this clonotype. This rearrangement joins TRBV3-1 to TRBJ2-2; D is perhaps TRBD1 (6 bases). Germline values: CDR1 LGHDT, CDR2 YNNKEL (reference sequence). V shed 1 base and J shed 1 base, with 7 bases lying between them. The CDR3 sequence is 15 residues long. Here the CDR3 reads CASSQGRGNTGELFF. In DNA form, the CDR3 reads TGTGCCAGCAGCCAAGGCAGGGGGAACACCGGGGAGCTGTTTTTT.

This clonotype was recorded at least ten times. V gene TRBV7-6 combines with J gene TRBJ2-1; weak D call: TRBD1 (5 bases). The V gene's germline CDR1 is SGHVS and CDR2 FNYEAQ. The CDR3 has 18 residues. Trimming pared 6 bases from V and 3 bases from J, leaving 24 bases between. CDR3 region: CASSHLTVGQANYNEQFF. The CDR3 bases are TGTGCCAGCAGTCATCTCACCGTGGGGCAAGCCAACTACAATGAGCAGTTCTTC.

This clonotype was counted ten times or more. The V call is TRBV7-2, the J call TRBJ2-3; either TRBD1 or TRBD2 may fit D (5 bases each). The CDR3 is 12 amino acids. Trimming removed 5 bases at V and 13 bases at J, with 16 bases between. Germline CDR1 and CDR2: SGHTA and FQGNSA. CDR3 DNA: TGTGCCAGCAGCCCGAGGGGCGGTTTCAAGTATTTT. Its translation: CASSPRGGFKYF.

The chain is built from TRBV3-1 and TRBJ2-1; TRBD2 matches at 10 bases. V gave up 7 bases and J gave up 2 bases; unmatched junction bases: 5. CDR1 and CDR2 (germline): LGHDT, YNNKEL (reference sequence). CDR3 length equals 15 residues. CDR3: CASTRLAGTYNEQFF. DNA of the CDR3: TGTGCCAGCACCAGACTAGCGGGCACCTACAATGAGCAGTTCTTC.

This clonotype has just a few counts. The J gene is TRBJ1-5, the V gene TRBV7-9; D is uncertain. The V end lost 1 base, the J end lost 4 bases, and 8 bases lay between the germline ends. The CDR3 covers 14 residues. CDR1 is SEHNR, CDR2 FQNEAQ, per germline (reference sequence). This chain's CDR3 is CASSLVTENQPQHF. DNA for the CDR3: TGTGCCAGCAGCTTAGTTACAGAAAATCAGCCCCAGCATTTT.

J is TRBJ2-3 and V is TRBV10-3; 11 bases map to TRBD1. CDR3 size: 14 residues. V shed 4 bases and J 4 bases; nucleotides not matched to a gene: 1. CDR1 is ENHRY, CDR2 SYGVKD, per germline. CDR3 coding DNA: TGTGCCATCAGTGTGGGACAGGGGGCAGATACGCAGTATTTT. This gives the protein CAISVGQGADTQYF.

The rearrangement uses TRBV6-6 and TRBJ2-1; D remains unclear. Trimming cost V 7 bases and J 10 bases, with 11 bases left between them. The CDR3 is made up of 11 amino acids. Germline assignment: CDR1 MNHNY and CDR2 SVGAGI (reference sequence). CDR3 in DNA: TGTGCCAGCAACCTGAACGGGGAGCAGTTCTTC. It encodes CASNLNGEQFF.

This clonotype occurred many times. The gene calls are TRBV29-1 and TRBJ2-7, with D unclear. Germline loops: CDR1 SQVTM, CDR2 ANQGSEA. Trimming shortened V by 7 bases and J by 6 bases, and 16 bases separated the two germline ends. This CDR3 is 12 amino acids long. CDR3 amino acids: CSAHDNSGEQYF. CDR3 in DNA: TGCAGCGCTCATGACAACTCGGGCGAGCAGTACTTC.

The chain uses TRBV5-1 and TRBJ1-6; 12 nucleotides match TRBD1. Germline values: CDR1 SGHRS, CDR2 YFSETQ. With V trimmed by 3 bases and J by 10 bases, 11 bases remained unmatched. The CDR3 is 17 residues long. Here the CDR3 reads CASSSSRDRGPRSPLHF. In DNA form, the CDR3 reads TGCGCCAGCAGCTCGTCCCGGGACAGGGGGCCGAGATCACCCCTCCACTTT.

This clonotype has more than one count but fewer than ten. The chain recombines TRBV6-5 with TRBJ1-2, with 7 bases that match TRBD1. The CDR3 extends over 14 amino acids. V trimming: 4 bases; J trimming: 4 bases; junction bases outside the gene matches: 6. Per germline, CDR1 MNHEY and CDR2 SVGAGI. In DNA, the CDR3 is TGTGCCAGCAGTTCTCCAGGGGGGTCCTATGGCTACACCTTC. Encoded protein: CASSSPGGSYGYTF.

There are many counts of this clonotype. The V call is TRBV20-1, the J call TRBJ2-7; D is possibly TRBD1 (5 bases). This CDR3 comprises 12 residues. Germline V lookup: CDR1 DFQATT, CDR2 SNEGSKA (reference sequence). Trimming removed 1 base at V and 6 bases at J, with 10 bases between. The CDR3 loop reads CSARAYRSEQYF. The CDR3 coding sequence is TGCAGTGCTAGAGCATACAGGAGCGAGCAGTACTTC.

The rearrangement joins TRBV5-6 to TRBJ1-2, with D perhaps matching TRBD1 (5 bases). CDR3 length: 13 residues. Germline V gene lookup returns CDR1 SGHDT and CDR2 YYEEEE. The germline V and J ends were trimmed by 2 bases and 8 bases, with 13 bases remaining between them. The CDR3 region is CASSLGTSAGYTF. The CDR3 nucleotides read TGTGCCAGCAGCTTAGGGACTTCCGCCGGCTACACCTTC.

This clonotype was detected a few times. The chain combines TRBV20-1 with TRBJ2-4; TRBD1 matches at 7 bases. The CDR3 is 14 amino acids. V lost 7 bases and J lost 7; bases outside the gene matches: 13. Germline CDR1 is DFQATT and CDR2 is SNEGSKA (reference sequence). CDR3 nucleotide sequence: TGCAGTGGTCTCCTCCGGGACAGAGGTAACATTCAGTACTTC. Amino acid sequence: CSGLLRDRGNIQYF.

This clonotype was recorded at least ten times. J is TRBJ1-2 and V is TRBV12-3 or TRBV12-4; 9 nucleotides agree with TRBD1. Trimming at V came to 2 bases and at J to 5 bases, leaving 9 bases not matched to a gene. The CDR3 covers 16 residues. This CDR3 is CASSLLTGGIKYGYTF. In DNA, the CDR3 is TGTGCCAGCAGTTTATTGACAGGGGGAATTAAATATGGCTACACCTTC.

This clonotype was seen only a few times. The chain couples TRBV10-3 to TRBJ2-3, with D possibly called TRBD1 or TRBD2 (5 bases each). V was trimmed by 8 bases and J by 6 bases, leaving 24 bases between them. Per the germline V gene, CDR1 is ENHRY and CDR2 is SYGVKD. This CDR3 contains 16 residues. Here the CDR3 reads CAIGDTGRRATDTQYF. CDR3 sequence (DNA): TGTGCCATCGGAGATACGGGACGGAGAGCAACCGATACGCAGTATTTT.

This clonotype was counted a few times. The genes are TRBV4-3 and TRBJ2-3; 7 bases match TRBD2. V dropped 3 bases and J dropped 5; count of bases not matched to a gene: 5. This CDR3 has 14 residues. CDR1 LGHNA and CDR2 YSLEER come from the germline V gene. CDR3 amino acids: CASSHSLAGDTQYF. DNA for the CDR3: TGCGCCAGCAGCCATAGCTTAGCGGGAGATACGCAGTATTTT.